One T cell receptor (beta chain) is described in this entry. What it recognizes is unknown. Assay used: immunoSEQ multiplex PCR; TCRdb lists only in-frame clones, some missing. The table records 95,000 to 150,000 clones, around 89% of them present only once. This specimen comes from a study of T cell responses to AZD1222 COVID-19 vaccine. Study-wide findings and caveats: Mapped onto spike, vaccine-associated CD4 TCRs spanned it and were dominant at 160-218 and 743-854.

Germline CDR1 SGHKS, CDR2 YYEKEE (reference sequence). This CDR3 contains 12 residues. Trimming stripped 0 bases from V and 4 bases from J, with 2 bases between. This clonotype was sampled from an adult in good health. This chain uses TRBV5-5 with TRBJ1-3; D unresolved. The sample was peripheral blood, taken on day 0 of AZD1222 vaccination. CDR3 nucleotide sequence: TGTGCCAGCAGCTTGGGGGGAAACACCATATATTTT. Residues: CASSLGGNTIYF.